Shown below are 7 T cell receptor beta chains from a single sample sequenced in a study of CD8+ T cells in alopecia areata. RNA extraction and reverse transcription yielded cDNA as sequencing template. Profiled with immunoSEQ multiplex PCR; TCRdb holds only in-frame clones, not every one. The sample holds about 130,000 clones, about 49% seen once. Specimen: CD8+ T cells sorted from blood, collected at week 0. These receptors were taken from a human donor with alopecia areata.

V gene TRBV30 combines with J gene TRBJ1-1; 8 bases match TRBD1. After removal of 7 bases from V and 1 base from J, the junction contained 5 bases not matched to a gene. Germline V gene lookup returns CDR1 GTSNPN and CDR2 SVGIG (reference sequence). This CDR3 is 13 amino acids long. In nucleotides, the CDR3 is TGTGCCTCGACAGGGGAAACGAACACTGAAGCTTTCTTT. Translation gives CASTGETNTEAFF.

Remarks on this clone: Other DNA variants within this sample encode the same CDR3. This chain connects TRBV29-1 to TRBJ1-1; tentative D call: TRBD1 (6 bases). V shed 6 bases and J shed 1 base, with 9 bases lying between them. This CDR3 is 12 amino acids long. Germline CDR1 is SQVTM and CDR2 is ANQGSEA. The CDR3 nucleotides read TGCAGCGTACCGGGACAGAACACTGAAGCTTTCTTT. Protein sequence: CSVPGQNTEAFF.

This chain links TRBV6-5 with TRBJ1-5, with 7 bases lining up with TRBD1. Germline lookup yields CDR1 MNHEY and CDR2 SVGAGI. V shed 6 bases and J 2 bases; nucleotides not matched to a gene: 7. The CDR3 has 15 amino acids. The CDR3 DNA sequence: TGTGCCAGCAGCCTAGGGGGCATGGGCAATCAGCCCCAGCATTTT. This encodes CASSLGGMGNQPQHF.

This rearrangement joins TRBV25-1 to TRBJ1-3, with no clear D. V was pared by 0 bases and J by 6 bases, with 9 bases between. Germline V gene lookup returns CDR1 MGHDK and CDR2 SYGVNS. The CDR3 loop spans 14 amino acids. Here the CDR3 DNA reads TGTGCCAGCAGTGAATATACTCGCCCAAACACCATATATTTT. It yields the protein CASSEYTRPNTIYF.

A word on this clone: The junction differs from germline at one of its ends, possibly a read error. The chain uses TRBV13 and TRBJ2-7; D uncertain. The CDR3 has 14 amino acids. Germline loops: CDR1 PRHDT, CDR2 FYEKMQ (reference sequence). This CDR3 reads CASSFQQFSHEQYF. The DNA for the CDR3 is TGTGCCAGCAGCTTCCAGCAGTTCTCCCACGAGCAGTACTTC.

The rearrangement links TRBV29-1 to TRBJ1-4; no clear D gene. The CDR3 contains 11 residues. Germline CDR1 reads SQVTM; CDR2 reads ANQGSEA. Trimming took 4 bases from V and 8 from J, leaving 8 bases between them. CDR3 sequence reads: CSVGMAEKLFF. In DNA, the CDR3 is TGCAGCGTTGGGATGGCAGAAAAACTGTTTTTT.

The rearrangement joins TRBV23-1 to TRBJ2-5; 8 bases align to TRBD1. TRBV23-1 is marked as an open reading frame, function uncertain. V was clipped by 3 bases and J by 5 bases; unmatched bases: 11. The CDR3 totals 16 residues. CDR3 DNA sequence: TGCGCCAGCAGTCAGACAGGGGATAAAATATTGGAGACCCAGTACTTC. Translated: CASSQTGDKILETQYF.